These 5 T cell receptor beta chains share one sample of origin, sequenced in a study of read filtering for tumor transcriptome and immune sequencing. From around 440 ng of RNA, a library with molecular barcoded alpha/delta and beta/gamma adaptors was made. MiXCR was run by TCRdb on the reads, yielding one entry per CDR3 protein. The repertoire holds around 38,000 distinct CDR3 sequences, with around 15% as singletons. The material sequenced was a population of CD138-negative cells sorted from bone marrow. Receptor source: a donor over 35 with multiple myeloma.

This clonotype has a count of ten or more. J is TRBJ2-2 and V is TRBV29-1; D remains ambiguous. Germline V gene lookup returns CDR1 SQVTM and CDR2 ANQGSEA. The CDR3 has 14 residues. Between the trimmed V and J ends, which lost 5 bases and 1 base, there was a span of 11 bases. The CDR3 nucleotides read TGCAGCGTTCCCGGGCCAGGGAACACCGGGGAGCTGTTTTTT. Its translation: CSVPGPGNTGELFF.

In its sample, this clonotype was seen many times. The chain has TRBV19 and TRBJ2-7; 10 bases fit TRBD1. Trimming at V came to 4 bases and at J to 3 bases, leaving 3 bases not matched to a gene. CDR1 LNHDA and CDR2 SQIVND come from the germline V gene (reference sequence). This CDR3 comprises 14 residues. CDR3 in DNA: TGTGCCAGTAGTAAGGGACAGGGGAACTACGAGCAGTACTTC. This codes for CASSKGQGNYEQYF.

Comments on this clonotype: A far larger clone is one base from this, pointing to a likely read error. The conserved phenylalanine or tryptophan normally closing the CDR3 is absent here, so this likely arose from a read error. The rearrangement links TRBV7-8 to TRBJ2-5; D gene ambiguous. With 1 base removed from V and 5 bases from J, the gap between germline ends came to 8 bases. Germline CDR1 SGHVS, CDR2 FQNEAQ. The CDR3 covers 13 residues. CDR3 coding DNA: TGTGCCAGCAGCTTAGAGGGATGGGAGACCCAGTACCTC. Amino acid sequence: CASSLEGWETQYL.

The chain couples TRBV4-1 to TRBJ2-2; a weak D match, TRBD2 (6 bases). V shed 0 bases and J shed 6 bases, with 14 bases lying between them. Germline values: CDR1 MGHRA, CDR2 YSYEKL. The CDR3 totals 16 residues. CDR3 nucleotide sequence: TGCGCCAGCAGCCAAGATGTTACCTGGGGGGCCGGGGAGCTGTTTTTT. Protein sequence: CASSQDVTWGAGELFF.

This clonotype was seen ten or more times. CDR3 region: CASSLSGRRKTQYF. The DNA of the CDR3 is TGCGCCAGCAGCTTAAGCGGGAGACGGAAGACCCAGTACTTC. The rearrangement uses TRBV5-1 and TRBJ2-5; 8 bases fit TRBD2. CDR1 and CDR2 (germline): SGHRS, YFSETQ. With 2 bases clipped from V and 6 bases from J, the junction kept 6 bases outside the gene matches. There are 14 residues in the CDR3.